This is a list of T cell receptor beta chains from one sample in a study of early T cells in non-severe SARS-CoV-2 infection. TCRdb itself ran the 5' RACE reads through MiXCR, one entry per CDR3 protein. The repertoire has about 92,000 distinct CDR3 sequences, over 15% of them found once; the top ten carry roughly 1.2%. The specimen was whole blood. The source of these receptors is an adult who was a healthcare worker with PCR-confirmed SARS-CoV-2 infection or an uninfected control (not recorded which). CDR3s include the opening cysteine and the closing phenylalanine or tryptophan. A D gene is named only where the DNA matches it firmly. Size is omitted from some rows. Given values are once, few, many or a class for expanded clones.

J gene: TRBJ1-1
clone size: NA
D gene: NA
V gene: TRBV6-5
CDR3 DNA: TGTGCCAGCAGTTACTCACAGGGCACTGAAGCTTTCTTT
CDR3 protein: CASSYSQGTEAFF

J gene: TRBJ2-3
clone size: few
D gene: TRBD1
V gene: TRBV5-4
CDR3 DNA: TGTGCCAGCTTCCTCCAGGGGGCCCCCCTAAGCACAGATACGCAGTATTTT
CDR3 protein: CASFLQGAPLSTDTQYF

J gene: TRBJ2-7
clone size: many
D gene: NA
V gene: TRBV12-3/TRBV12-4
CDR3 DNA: TGTGCCAGCAGCCGAGGGAACGTGTACGAGCAGTACTTC
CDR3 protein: CASSRGNVYEQYF

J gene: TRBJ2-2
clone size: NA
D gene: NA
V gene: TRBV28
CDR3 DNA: TGTGCCACCCGGGCCCCGAACACCGGGGAGCTGTTTTTT
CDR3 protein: CATRAPNTGELFF

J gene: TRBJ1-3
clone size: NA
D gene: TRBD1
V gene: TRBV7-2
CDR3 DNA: TGTGCCAGCAGCAAACAGGGGGCTAGAGGAAACACCATATATTTT
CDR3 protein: CASSKQGARGNTIYF

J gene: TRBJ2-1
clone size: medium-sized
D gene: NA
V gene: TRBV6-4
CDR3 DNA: TGTGCCAGCAGTGCAGGCGACTACAATGAGCAGTTCTTC
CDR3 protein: CASSAGDYNEQFF

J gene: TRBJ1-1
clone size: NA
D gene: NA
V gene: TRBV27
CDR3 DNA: TGTGCCAGCAGTTTGGGGCTCTGGGGTGAAGCTTTCTTT
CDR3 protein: CASSLGLWGEAFF

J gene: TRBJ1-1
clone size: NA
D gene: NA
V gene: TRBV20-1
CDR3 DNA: TGCAGTGCTAGAATAGGCAGGGCCACTGAAGCTTTCTTT
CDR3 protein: CSARIGRATEAFF

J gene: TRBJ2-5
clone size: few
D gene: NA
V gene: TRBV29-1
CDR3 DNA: TGCAGCGTTGAAGATGGAGAGTTTCTCGAGACCCAGTACTTC
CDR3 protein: CSVEDGEFLETQYF

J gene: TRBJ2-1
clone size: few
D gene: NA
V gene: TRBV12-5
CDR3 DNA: TGTGCTAGTGGTCGAGCCTCCTACAATGAGCAGTTCTTC
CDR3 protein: CASGRASYNEQFF

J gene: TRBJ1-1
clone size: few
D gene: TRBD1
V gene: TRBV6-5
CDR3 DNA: TGTGCCAGCAGTTTCCGCCGGGACAGGGGCTACGACACTGAAGCTTTCTTT
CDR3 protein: CASSFRRDRGYDTEAFF

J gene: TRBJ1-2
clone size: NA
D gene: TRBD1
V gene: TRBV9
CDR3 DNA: TGTGCCAGCAGCCCCCAGGGGGCGATTACGGGCTACACCTTC
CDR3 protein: CASSPQGAITGYTF

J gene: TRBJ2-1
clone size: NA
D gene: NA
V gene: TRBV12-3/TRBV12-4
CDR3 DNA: TGTGCCAGCAGTTTGGAGGGGGGGCTCAATGAGCAGTTCTTC
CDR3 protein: CASSLEGGLNEQFF